The sequence of this T cell receptor beta chain was determined in a study of blood T cell repertoires in COVID-19. Whole-study context: COVID-19 samples from acute and convalescent phases originated in the United States, Italy and Spain. From T cells, B-cell-depleted T cells, or PBMCs came the material, which was cDNA or gDNA.

This clone came up once. The CDR3 consists of 14 residues. Germline CDR1 and CDR2: WNHNN and SYGVQD (reference sequence). V trimming: 8 bases; J trimming: 5 bases; junction bases outside the gene matches: 8. Under the authors' procedure: Reference gene primer amplification gave nucleated cell count estimates. Assay used: immunoSEQ multiplex PCR; TCRdb lists only in-frame clones, some missing. From that table come the V and J calls and clone size; the DNA was used to work out D and trimming. The data show roughly 300,000 clones, with almost 85% seen just once and 7.2% held by the top ten. This receptor was taken from a human donor in a cohort sampled during active COVID-19. Sequencing was performed on peripheral blood. The chain combines TRBV10-1 with TRBJ1-1; 10 bases are a match to TRBD1. The chain's CDR3 is CASGDRGLSTEAFF. The CDR3 DNA reads as TGCGCCAGCGGGGACAGGGGTTTGAGTACTGAAGCTTTCTTT.